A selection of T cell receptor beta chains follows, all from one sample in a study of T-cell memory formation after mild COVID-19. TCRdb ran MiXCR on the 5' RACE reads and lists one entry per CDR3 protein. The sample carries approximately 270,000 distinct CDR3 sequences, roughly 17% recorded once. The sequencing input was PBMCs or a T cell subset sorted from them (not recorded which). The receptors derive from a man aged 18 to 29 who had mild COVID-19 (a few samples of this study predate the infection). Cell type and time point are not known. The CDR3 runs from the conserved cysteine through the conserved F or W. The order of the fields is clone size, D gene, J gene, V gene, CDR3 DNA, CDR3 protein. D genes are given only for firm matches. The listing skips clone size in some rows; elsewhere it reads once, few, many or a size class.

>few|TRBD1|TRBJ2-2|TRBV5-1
TGCGCCAGCAGCGGGACCGGGACAGGCGGCACCGGGGAGCTGTTTTTT
CASSGTGTGGTGELFF
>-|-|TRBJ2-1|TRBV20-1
TGCAGTGCTAGGGGGATATCCGGTTGGGGGAGCTCCTACAATGAGCAGTTCTTC
CSARGISGWGSSYNEQFF
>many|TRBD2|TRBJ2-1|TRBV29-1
TGCAGCGTTGGGGGACTAGCGGGGTTCGCCCTCCACAATGAGCAGTTCTTC
CSVGGLAGFALHNEQFF
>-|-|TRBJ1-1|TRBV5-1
TGCGCCAGCAGCCCCTTGACCGGAGGCACTGAAGCTTTCTTT
CASSPLTGGTEAFF
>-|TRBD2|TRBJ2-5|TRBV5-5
TGTGCCAGCAGCTTGGCCCCACTAGCGGGGGGGACCCAGTACTTC
CASSLAPLAGGTQYF
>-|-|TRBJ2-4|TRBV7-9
TGTGCCAGCAGCTTAAGGGCGGGGGCCAAAAACATTCAGTACTTC
CASSLRAGAKNIQYF
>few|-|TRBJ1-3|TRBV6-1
TGTGCCAGCAGTGAGCAGGCAGGGGCATACGGAAACACCATATATTTT
CASSEQAGAYGNTIYF
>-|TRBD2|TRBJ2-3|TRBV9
TGTGCCAGCAGCGTGACTAGCGGGGGCCTGGGGGGAGATACGCAGTATTTT
CASSVTSGGLGGDTQYF
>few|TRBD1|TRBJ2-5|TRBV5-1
TGCGCCAGCAGCTTGTTCGGGACAGGGGAAGAGACCCAGTACTTC
CASSLFGTGEETQYF
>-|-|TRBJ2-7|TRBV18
TGTGCCAGCTCACCACCGAATGGGGGATCCACCTACGAGCAGTACTTC
CASSPPNGGSTYEQYF
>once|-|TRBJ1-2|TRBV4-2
TGTGCCAGCAGCCAAGGGGCAGGCCTTCTTAGCCGTCTCACCTTC
CASSQGAGLLSRLTF
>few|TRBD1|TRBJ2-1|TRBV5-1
TGCGCCAGCAGCGCGGCTCCGGGACAGTACAATGAGCAGTTCTTC
CASSAAPGQYNEQFF
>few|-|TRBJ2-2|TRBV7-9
TGTGCCAGCAGTATCAATGGCAGGGGAGTCTCTACCGGGGAGCTGTTTTTT
CASSINGRGVSTGELFF
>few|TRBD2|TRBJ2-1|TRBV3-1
TGTGCCAGCAGCCCTCCCCTAGCGGGGGGAGACAATGAGCAGTTCTTC
CASSPPLAGGDNEQFF
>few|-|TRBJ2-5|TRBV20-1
TGCAGTGCCCCGACAACAGAGACCCAGTACTTC
CSAPTTETQYF
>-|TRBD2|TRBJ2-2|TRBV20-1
TGCAGTGTAACCGGGACTAGGTCCACCGGGGAGCTGTTTTTT
CSVTGTRSTGELFF
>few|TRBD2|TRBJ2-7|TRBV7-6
TGTGCCAGCAGCTTAATGGATAGCGGGGACTACGAGCAGTACTTC
CASSLMDSGDYEQYF
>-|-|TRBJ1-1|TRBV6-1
TGTGCCAGCAGCAGAGGACCCTTGAACACTGAAGCTTTCTTT
CASSRGPLNTEAFF
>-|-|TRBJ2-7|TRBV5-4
TGTGCCAGCAGCTTGGGGGGGGCGAGTGGTGACGAGCAGTACTTC
CASSLGGASGDEQYF
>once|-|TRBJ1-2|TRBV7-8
TGTGCCAGCAGCCCTCCTATAGGGGGCTACACCTTC
CASSPPIGGYTF
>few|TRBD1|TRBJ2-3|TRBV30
TGTGCCTGGACGGGACAGCCTACAGATACGCAGTATTTT
CAWTGQPTDTQYF
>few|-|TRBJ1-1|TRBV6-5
TGTGCCAGCAGTCCCAGGGGTTCCCTAATGAACACTGAAGCTTTCTTT
CASSPRGSLMNTEAFF
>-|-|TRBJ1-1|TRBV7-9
TGTGCCAGCAGCCCCTGGGGACAAAAGAACACTGAAGCTTTCTTT
CASSPWGQKNTEAFF
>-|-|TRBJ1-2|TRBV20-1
TGCAGTGCTCCAAGGCAGGGCGGGGGACTAAAAGCTAACTATGGCTACACCTTC
CSAPRQGGGLKANYGYTF
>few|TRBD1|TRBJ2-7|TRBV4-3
TGCGCCAGCAGCCCAAGACAGGGGGAGGGCTACGAGCAGTACTTC
CASSPRQGEGYEQYF
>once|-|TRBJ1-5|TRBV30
TGTGCCTGGAGTGCCGTTAATAATCAGCCCCAGCATTTT
CAWSAVNNQPQHF
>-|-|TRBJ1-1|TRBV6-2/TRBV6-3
TGTGCCAGCATCGACGAGACGATCCTAGACACTGAAGCTTTCTTT
CASIDETILDTEAFF
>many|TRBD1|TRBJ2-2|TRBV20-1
TGCAGTGCTTGGGACAGGGGCACCGGGGAGCTGTTTTTT
CSAWDRGTGELFF
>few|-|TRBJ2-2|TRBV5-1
TGCGCCAGCAGCTTTGAGGGGGCGAACACCGGGGAGCTGTTTTTT
CASSFEGANTGELFF
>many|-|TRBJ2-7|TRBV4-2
TGTGCCAGCAGCCAAGAGGTTGGGTTTTTGAGGAGTTTAGTGCAGTACTTC
CASSQEVGFLRSLVQYF
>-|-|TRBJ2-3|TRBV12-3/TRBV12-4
TGTGCCAGCAGTTTGCGACTCAACACAGATACGCAGTATTTT
CASSLRLNTDTQYF
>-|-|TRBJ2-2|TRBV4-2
TGTGCCAGCAGCCAAGGGTGGGGTTCCGGGGAGCTGTTTTTT
CASSQGWGSGELFF
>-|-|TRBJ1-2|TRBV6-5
TGTGCCAGCAGCCCCATCGATCCTCAAGGCTACACCTTC
CASSPIDPQGYTF
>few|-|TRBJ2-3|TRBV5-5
TGTGCCAGCAGCCTTACTTGGGCAGATACGCAGTATTTT
CASSLTWADTQYF
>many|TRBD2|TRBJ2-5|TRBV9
TGTGCCAGCAGCGTAGGTCTAGCGGGGAGCGAAGAGACCCAGTACTTC
CASSVGLAGSEETQYF
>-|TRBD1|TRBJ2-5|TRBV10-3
TGTGCCATCAGTGGGGACAGAGAGACCCAGTACTTC
CAISGDRETQYF
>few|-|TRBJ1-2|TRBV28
TGTGCCAGCAGTTTCGCAGGGGATGGCTACACCTTC
CASSFAGDGYTF
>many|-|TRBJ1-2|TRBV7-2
TGTGCCAGCACCCCTCCCACGACAGCCGTCTATGGCTACACCTTC
CASTPPTTAVYGYTF
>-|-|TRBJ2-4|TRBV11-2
TGTGCCAGCACAGAAGGGGCCAAAAACATTCAGTACTTC
CASTEGAKNIQYF
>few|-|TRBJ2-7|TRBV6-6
TGTGCCAGCAGTTCGCCGGAGGGTACCTACGAGCAGTACTTC
CASSSPEGTYEQYF
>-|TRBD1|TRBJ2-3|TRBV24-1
TGTGCCACCAGCGACCCGGGACAGGGAGCAGATACGCAGTATTTT
CATSDPGQGADTQYF
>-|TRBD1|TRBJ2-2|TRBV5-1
TGCGCCAGCAGCTCTTTCCGGGACAGGGGATGGAAAGCCGGGGAGCTGTTTTTT
CASSSFRDRGWKAGELFF
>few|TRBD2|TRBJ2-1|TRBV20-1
TGCAGTGCTAGCCTCCCCACTAGCGGGGGGTTTGAAGAGCAGTTCTTC
CSASLPTSGGFEEQFF
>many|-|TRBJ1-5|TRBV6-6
TGTGCCAGCAGTTACTCGGGGGGCCGCCAGCCCCAGCATTTT
CASSYSGGRQPQHF
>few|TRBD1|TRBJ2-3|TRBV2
TGTGCCAGCATCTGGACAGGGTACACAGATACGCAGTATTTT
CASIWTGYTDTQYF
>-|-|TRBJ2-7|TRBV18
TGTGCCAGCTCACCCACCCAGGGGCCCTACGAGCAGTACTTC
CASSPTQGPYEQYF
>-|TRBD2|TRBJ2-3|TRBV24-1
TGTGCCACCAGTGACCGTAGCGGGGGATTAAGCACAGATACGCAGTATTTT
CATSDRSGGLSTDTQYF
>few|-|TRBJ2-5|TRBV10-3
TGTGCCATCAGTGACGCGGGGCGAGAGACCCAGTACTTC
CAISDAGRETQYF